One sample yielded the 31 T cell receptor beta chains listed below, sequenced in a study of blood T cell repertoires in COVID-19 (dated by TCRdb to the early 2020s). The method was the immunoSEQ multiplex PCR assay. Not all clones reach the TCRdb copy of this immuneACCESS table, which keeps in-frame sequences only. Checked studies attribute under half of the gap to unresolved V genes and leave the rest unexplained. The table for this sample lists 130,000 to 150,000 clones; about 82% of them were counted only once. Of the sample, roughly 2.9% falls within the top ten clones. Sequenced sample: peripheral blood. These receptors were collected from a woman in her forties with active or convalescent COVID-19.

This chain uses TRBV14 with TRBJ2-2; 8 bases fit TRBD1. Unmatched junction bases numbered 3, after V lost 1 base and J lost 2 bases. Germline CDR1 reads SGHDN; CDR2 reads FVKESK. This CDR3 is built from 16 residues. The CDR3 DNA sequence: TGTGCCAGCAGCCAAGTAGGACAGGGAAACACCGGGGAGCTGTTTTTT. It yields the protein CASSQVGQGNTGELFF.

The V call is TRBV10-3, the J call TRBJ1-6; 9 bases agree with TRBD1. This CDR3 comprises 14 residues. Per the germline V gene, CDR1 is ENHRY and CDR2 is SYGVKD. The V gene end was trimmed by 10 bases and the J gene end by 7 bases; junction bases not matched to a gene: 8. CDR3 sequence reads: CATDPGQGNSPLHF. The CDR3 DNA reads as TGTGCCACCGACCCGGGACAGGGAAATTCACCCCTCCACTTT.

DNA of the CDR3: TGTGCCAGCGGACCGGGACAGGGATTCTTCTATGGCTACACCTTC. This encodes CASGPGQGFFYGYTF. This rearrangement joins TRBV5-5 to TRBJ1-2; TRBD1 aligns across 9 bases. The CDR3 is made up of 15 amino acids. Looked up from germline, CDR1 is SGHKS and CDR2 is YYEKEE (reference sequence). V dropped 7 bases and J dropped 4; count of bases not matched to a gene: 11.

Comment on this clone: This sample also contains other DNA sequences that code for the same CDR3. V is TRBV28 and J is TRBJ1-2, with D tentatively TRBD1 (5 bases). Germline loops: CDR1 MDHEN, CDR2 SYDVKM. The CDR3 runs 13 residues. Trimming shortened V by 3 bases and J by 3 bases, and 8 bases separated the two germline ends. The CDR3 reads CASSFGGDYGYTF. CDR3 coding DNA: TGTGCCAGCAGTTTCGGGGGTGACTATGGCTACACCTTC.

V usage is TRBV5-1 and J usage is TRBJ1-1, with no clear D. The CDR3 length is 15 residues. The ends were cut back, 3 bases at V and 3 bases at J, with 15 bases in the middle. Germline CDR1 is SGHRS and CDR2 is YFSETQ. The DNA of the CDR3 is TGCGCCAGCAGCTGGATTCAGGTTACTCACACTGAAGCTTTCTTT. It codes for CASSWIQVTHTEAFF.

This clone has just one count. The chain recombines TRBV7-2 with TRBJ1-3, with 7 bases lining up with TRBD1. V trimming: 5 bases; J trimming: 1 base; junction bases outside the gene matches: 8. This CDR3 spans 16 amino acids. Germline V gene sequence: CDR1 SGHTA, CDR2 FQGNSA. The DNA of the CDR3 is TGTGCCAGCAGCGCCCACAGGGGTCCTTCTGGAAACACCATATATTTT. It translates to CASSAHRGPSGNTIYF.

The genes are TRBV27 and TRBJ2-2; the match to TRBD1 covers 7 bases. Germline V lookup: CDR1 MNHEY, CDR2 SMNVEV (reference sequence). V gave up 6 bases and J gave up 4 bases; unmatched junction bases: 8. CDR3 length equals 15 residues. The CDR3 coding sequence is TGTGCCAGCAGGCGTCCCGGGACAGTCACCGGGGAGCTGTTTTTT. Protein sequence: CASRRPGTVTGELFF.

The CDR3 sequence is CASLADSGNTIYF. DNA for the CDR3: TGTGCCAGCCTTGCGGACTCTGGAAACACCATATATTTT. The rearrangement links TRBV6-5 to TRBJ1-3; D ambiguous. This CDR3 comprises 13 residues. The ends were cut back, 8 bases at V and 0 bases at J, with 8 bases in the middle. The V gene's germline CDR1 is MNHEY and CDR2 SVGAGI.

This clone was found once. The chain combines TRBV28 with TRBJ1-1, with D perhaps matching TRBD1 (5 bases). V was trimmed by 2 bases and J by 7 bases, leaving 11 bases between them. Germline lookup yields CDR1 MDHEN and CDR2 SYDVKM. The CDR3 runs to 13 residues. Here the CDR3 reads CASSLGGRGEAFF. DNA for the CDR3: TGTGCCAGCAGTTTAGGGGGGAGGGGTGAAGCTTTCTTT.

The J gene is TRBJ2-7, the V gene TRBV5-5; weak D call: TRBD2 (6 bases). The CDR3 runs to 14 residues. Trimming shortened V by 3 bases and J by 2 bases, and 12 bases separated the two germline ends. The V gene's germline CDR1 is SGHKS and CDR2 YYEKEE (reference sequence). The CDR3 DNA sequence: TGTGCCAGCAGCTGGGGGTGGAGGGCCTACGAGCAGTACTTC. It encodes CASSWGWRAYEQYF.

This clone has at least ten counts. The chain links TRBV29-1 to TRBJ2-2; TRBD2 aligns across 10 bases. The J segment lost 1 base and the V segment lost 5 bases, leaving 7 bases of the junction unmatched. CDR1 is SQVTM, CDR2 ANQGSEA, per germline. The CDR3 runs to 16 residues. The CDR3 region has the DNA TGCAGCGTTCTCGGGACTAGCGTTATGAACACCGGGGAGCTGTTTTTT. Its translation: CSVLGTSVMNTGELFF.

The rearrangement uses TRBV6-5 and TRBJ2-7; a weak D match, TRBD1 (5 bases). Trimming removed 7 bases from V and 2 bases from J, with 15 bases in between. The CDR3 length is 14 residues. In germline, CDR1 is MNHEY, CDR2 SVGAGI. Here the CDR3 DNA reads TGTGCCAGCAAAGATATCGACAGACCCTACGAGCAGTACTTC. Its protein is CASKDIDRPYEQYF.

This CDR3 is CASYRGHYTEAFF. As DNA, the CDR3 is TGTGCCAGTTACAGGGGGCATTACACTGAAGCTTTCTTT. The rearrangement uses TRBV6-6 and TRBJ1-1; 9 bases agree with TRBD1. CDR3 length equals 13 residues. V lost 9 bases and J lost 3; bases outside the gene matches: 5. CDR1 and CDR2 (germline): MNHNY, SVGAGI (reference sequence).

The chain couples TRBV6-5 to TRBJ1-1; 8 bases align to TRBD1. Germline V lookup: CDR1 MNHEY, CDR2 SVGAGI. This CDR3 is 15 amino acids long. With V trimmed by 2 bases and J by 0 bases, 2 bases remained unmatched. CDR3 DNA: TGTGCCAGCAGTTACCCAGGGGGCGTGAACACTGAAGCTTTCTTT. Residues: CASSYPGGVNTEAFF.

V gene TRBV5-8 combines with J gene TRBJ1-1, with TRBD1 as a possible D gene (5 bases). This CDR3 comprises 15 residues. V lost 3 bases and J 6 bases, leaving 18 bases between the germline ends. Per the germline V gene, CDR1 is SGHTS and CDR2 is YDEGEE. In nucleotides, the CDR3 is TGTGCCAGCAGCTCCGCTAGGAGGGGCAGAGCTGAAGCTTTCTTT. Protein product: CASSSARRGRAEAFF.

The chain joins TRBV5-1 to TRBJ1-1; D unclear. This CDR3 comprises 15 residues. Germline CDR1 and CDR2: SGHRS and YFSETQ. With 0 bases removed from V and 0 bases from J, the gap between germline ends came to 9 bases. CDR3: CASSLAGRMNTEAFF. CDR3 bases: TGCGCCAGCAGCTTGGCCGGCAGGATGAACACTGAAGCTTTCTTT.

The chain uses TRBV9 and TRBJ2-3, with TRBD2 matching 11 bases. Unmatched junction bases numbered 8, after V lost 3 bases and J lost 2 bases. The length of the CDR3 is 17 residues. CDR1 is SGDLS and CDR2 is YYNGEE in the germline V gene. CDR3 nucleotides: TGTGCCAGCAGCGGGGAGTGGGGACTAGCGGCCACAGATACGCAGTATTTT. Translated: CASSGEWGLAATDTQYF.

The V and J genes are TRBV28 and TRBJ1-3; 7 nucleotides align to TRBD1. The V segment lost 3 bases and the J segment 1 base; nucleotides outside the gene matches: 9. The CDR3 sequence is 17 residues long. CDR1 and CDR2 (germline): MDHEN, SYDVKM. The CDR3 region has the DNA TGTGCCAGCAGTTTTGGCCGGGACAGATTATCTGGAAACACCATATATTTT. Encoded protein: CASSFGRDRLSGNTIYF. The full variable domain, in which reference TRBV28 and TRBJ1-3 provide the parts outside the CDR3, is DVKVTQSSRYLVKRTGEKVFLECVQDMDHENMFWYRQDPGLGLRLIYFSYDVKMKEKGDIPEGYSVSREKKERFSLILESASTNQTSMYLCASSFGRDRLSGNTIYFGEGSWLTVV.

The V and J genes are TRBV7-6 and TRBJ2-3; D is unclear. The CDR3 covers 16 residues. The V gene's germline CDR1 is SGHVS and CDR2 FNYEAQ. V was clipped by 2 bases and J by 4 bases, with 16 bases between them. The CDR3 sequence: CASSLIVLPFADTQYF. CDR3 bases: TGTGCCAGCAGCTTAATTGTCCTACCGTTCGCAGATACGCAGTATTTT.

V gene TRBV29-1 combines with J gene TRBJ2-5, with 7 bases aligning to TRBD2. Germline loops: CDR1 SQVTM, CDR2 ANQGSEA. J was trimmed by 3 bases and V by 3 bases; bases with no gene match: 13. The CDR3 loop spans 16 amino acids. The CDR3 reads CSVDGVKREPKETQYF. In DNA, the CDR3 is TGCAGCGTTGACGGGGTGAAGCGGGAACCAAAAGAGACCCAGTACTTC.

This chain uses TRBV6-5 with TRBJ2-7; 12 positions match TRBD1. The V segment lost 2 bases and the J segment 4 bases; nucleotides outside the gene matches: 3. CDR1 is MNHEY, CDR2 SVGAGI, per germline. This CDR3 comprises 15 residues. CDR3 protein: CASSYRDRGLYEQYF. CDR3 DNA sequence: TGTGCCAGCAGTTACCGGGACAGGGGGCTTTACGAGCAGTACTTC.

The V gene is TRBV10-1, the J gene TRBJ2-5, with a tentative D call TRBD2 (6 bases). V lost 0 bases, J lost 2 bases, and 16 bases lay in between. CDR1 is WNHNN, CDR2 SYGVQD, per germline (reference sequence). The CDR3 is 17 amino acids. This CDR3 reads CASSESTGSVRQETQYF. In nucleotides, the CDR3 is TGCGCCAGCAGTGAGTCCACCGGGAGCGTGCGTCAAGAGACCCAGTACTTC.

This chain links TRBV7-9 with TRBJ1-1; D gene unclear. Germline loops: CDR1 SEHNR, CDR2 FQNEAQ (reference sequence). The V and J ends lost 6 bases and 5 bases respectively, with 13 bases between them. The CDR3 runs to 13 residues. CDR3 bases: TGTGCCAGCAGTCCCCCCGGGAGTACTGAAGCTTTCTTT. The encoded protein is CASSPPGSTEAFF.

CDR3 amino acids: CSVAKTKGVGKNTEAFF. The CDR3 DNA is TGCAGCGTCGCGAAGACTAAGGGGGTCGGTAAGAACACTGAAGCTTTCTTT. The V call is TRBV29-1, the J call TRBJ1-1; possibly TRBD1 for D (6 bases). The V and J ends lost 6 bases and 1 base respectively, with 24 bases between them. CDR1 and CDR2 from the germline V gene are SQVTM and ANQGSEA. The CDR3 has 17 residues.

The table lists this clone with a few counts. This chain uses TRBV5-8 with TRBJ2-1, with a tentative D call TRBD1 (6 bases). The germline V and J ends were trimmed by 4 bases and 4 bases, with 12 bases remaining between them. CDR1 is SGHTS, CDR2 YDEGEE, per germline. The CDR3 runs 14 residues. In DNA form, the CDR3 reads TGTGCCAGCAGCCGCGGACAGCTGTACAATGAGCAGTTCTTC. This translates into CASSRGQLYNEQFF.

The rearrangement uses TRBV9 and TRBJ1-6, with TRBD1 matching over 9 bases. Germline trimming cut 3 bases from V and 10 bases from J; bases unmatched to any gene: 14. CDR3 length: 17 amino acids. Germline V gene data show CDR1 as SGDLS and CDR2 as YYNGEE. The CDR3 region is CASSANPTGTGYSPLHF. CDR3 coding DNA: TGTGCCAGCAGCGCAAACCCCACCGGGACAGGGTACTCACCCCTCCACTTT.

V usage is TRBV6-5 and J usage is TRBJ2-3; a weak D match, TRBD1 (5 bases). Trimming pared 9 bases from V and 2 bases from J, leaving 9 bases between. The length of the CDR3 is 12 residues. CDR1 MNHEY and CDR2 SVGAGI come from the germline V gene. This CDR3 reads CASQGNTDTQYF. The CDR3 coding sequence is TGTGCCAGTCAGGGAAACACAGATACGCAGTATTTT.

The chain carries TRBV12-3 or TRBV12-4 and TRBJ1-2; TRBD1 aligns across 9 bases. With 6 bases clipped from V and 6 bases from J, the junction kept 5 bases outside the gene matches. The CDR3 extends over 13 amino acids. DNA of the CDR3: TGTGCCAGCAGCACACAGGGGGCGCATGGCTACACCTTC. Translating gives CASSTQGAHGYTF.

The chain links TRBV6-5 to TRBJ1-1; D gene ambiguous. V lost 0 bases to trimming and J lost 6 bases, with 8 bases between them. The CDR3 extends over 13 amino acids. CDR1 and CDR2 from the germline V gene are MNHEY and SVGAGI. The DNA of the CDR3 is TGTGCCAGCAGTTACTCGAGAGGGCCTGAAGCTTTCTTT. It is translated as CASSYSRGPEAFF.

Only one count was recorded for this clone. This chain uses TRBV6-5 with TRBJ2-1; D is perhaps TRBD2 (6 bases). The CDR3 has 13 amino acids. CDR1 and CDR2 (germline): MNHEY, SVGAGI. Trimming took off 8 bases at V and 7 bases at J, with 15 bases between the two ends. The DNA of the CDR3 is TGTGCCAGCTGGAGGGAGTGGGGGAATGAGCAGTTCTTC. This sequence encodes CASWREWGNEQFF.

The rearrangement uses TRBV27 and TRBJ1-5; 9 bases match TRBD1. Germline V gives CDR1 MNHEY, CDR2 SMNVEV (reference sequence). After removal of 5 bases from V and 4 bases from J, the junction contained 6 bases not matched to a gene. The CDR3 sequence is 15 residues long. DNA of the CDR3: TGTGCCAGCAGTGTGGGACAGGGTAAAAATCAGCCCCAGCATTTT. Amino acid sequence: CASSVGQGKNQPQHF.